This entry concerns a single TCR beta chain. This entry comes from a study of blood T cell repertoires in COVID-19. Study overall: COVID-19 samples collected from the United States, Italy and Spain covered acute and convalescent phases.

In the original processing: Researchers report that nucleated cell counts were estimated from reference gene primer amplification. Produced via immunoSEQ multiplex PCR; TCRdb's table is partial and in-frame only. V and J calls and clone size are given by that table; D and trimming were obtained from the DNA. The sample consists of about 97,000 clones, about nine tenths of them appearing once. Trimming took 2 bases from V and 1 from J, leaving 4 bases between them. The CDR3 length is 14 residues. Germline V lookup: CDR1 KGHDR, CDR2 SFDVKD. The J gene is TRBJ2-2, the V gene TRBV24-1; no firm D call. The source of this sequence is a man aged 55 to 69 with acute or convalescent COVID-19. The specimen was peripheral blood. DNA for the CDR3: TGTGCCACCAGTGATTCAGGGAACACCGGGGAGCTGTTTTTT. Translating gives CATSDSGNTGELFF.